This TCR beta chain was obtained from a study of blood T cells in healthy people across ages. The donors, all healthy, were Caucasians living in Russia, aged about 6 to 95. The germline CDR1 and CDR2 sequences are LGHDT and YNNKEL (reference sequence). This CDR3 comprises 14 residues. The study, taken as a whole, reports: Diversity estimates drawn from one million T cells were deemed underestimates. Both higher diversity and more naive CD4+ cells marked long-lived donors when set against aged donors.

Through a sample-barcoded 5' primer and a J-beta primer mix, a second PCR was run for 7 to 11 cycles. A 12-random-nucleotide template-switch adaptor tagged each cDNA molecule. Via MiXCR, TCRdb re-called the 5' RACE reads, giving one row per CDR3 protein. Of just under 750,000 distinct CDR3 sequences listed, approximately 22% are singletons. This clonotype turned up a few times. As yet, its antigen is unknown. A much larger clone differs by one base, so this may be a read error. The clonotype comes from a man between 65 and 80 years old in good health. The specimen was blood. The V call is TRBV3-1, the J call TRBJ2-5, with D perhaps matching TRBD2 (7 bases). The J call may be faulty, since TRBJ2-7 better matches the DNA end. CDR3 region: CASSRAGTQLEQYF. CDR3 sequence (DNA): TGTGCCAGCAGCCGAGCGGGGACACAGCTCGAGCAGTACTTC.